This passage covers 15 T cell receptor beta chains from one sample sequenced in a study of T cell repertoires in cytomegalovirus infection. One entry per CDR3 protein, called by TCRdb with MiXCR from the reads. This table has roughly 720,000 distinct CDR3 sequences, 35% appearing once. Material: PBMCs. These receptor sequences come from a human donor in good health (CMV status not recorded). Some clones in this sample may be carry-over from other donors' samples.

This chain joins TRBV7-8 and TRBJ2-7, with a possible D match to TRBD1 (6 bases). This CDR3 has 15 residues. V was clipped by 5 bases and J by 4 bases, with 18 bases between them. Germline V lookup: CDR1 SGHVS, CDR2 FQNEAQ. CDR3 amino acids: CASSPNRVGVYEQYF. The CDR3 DNA is TGTGCCAGCAGCCCAAACAGGGTAGGAGTTTACGAGCAGTACTTC. Looking up the rest from reference TRBV7-8 and TRBJ2-7 gives the full variable domain: GAGVSQSPRYKVAKRGQDVALRCDPISGHVSLFWYQQALGQGPEFLTYFQNEAQLDKSGLPSDRFFAERPEGSVSTLKIQRTQQEDSAVYLCASSPNRVGVYEQYFGPGTRLTVT.

A word on this clonotype: A read error may be the cause here, since a much bigger clone is one base away. V is TRBV19 and J is TRBJ1-5; perhaps TRBD1 as D (6 bases). The CDR3 contains 13 residues. The germline CDR1 and CDR2 sequences are LNHDA and SQIVND (reference sequence). For the CDR3, the DNA is TGTGCCAGTATTATAGAAGGGGGTCAGCCCCAGCATTTT. As protein: CASIIEGGQPQHF.

This sequence joins TRBV19 and TRBJ2-7; 7 bases map to TRBD1. CDR3 length: 15 residues. The V gene end was trimmed by 5 bases and the J gene end by 5 bases; junction bases not matched to a gene: 12. Germline V gene sequence: CDR1 LNHDA, CDR2 SQIVND (reference sequence). The DNA for the CDR3 is TGTGCCAGTAGTTCCCTTCGACAGGGTAACCACGAGCAGTACTTC. Amino acid sequence: CASSSLRQGNHEQYF.

This chain connects TRBV19 to TRBJ2-2, with D tentatively TRBD1 (5 bases). The ends were cut back, 8 bases at V and 3 bases at J, with 7 bases in the middle. This CDR3 comprises 12 residues. Germline lookup yields CDR1 LNHDA and CDR2 SQIVND (reference sequence). CDR3 region: CASWGYTGELFF. CDR3 in DNA: TGTGCCAGTTGGGGCTACACCGGGGAGCTGTTTTTT.

V usage is TRBV28 and J usage is TRBJ1-5; D unclear. Trimming shortened V by 7 bases and J by 4 bases, and 17 bases separated the two germline ends. The germline CDR1 and CDR2 sequences are MDHEN and SYDVKM. The CDR3 totals 15 residues. CDR3 in amino acids: CASTLPSGRNQPQHF. The CDR3 DNA is TGTGCCAGCACCCTACCTTCGGGGAGGAATCAGCCCCAGCATTTT.

The chain joins TRBV6-2 or TRBV6-3 to TRBJ1-2; a weak D match, TRBD1 (6 bases). Germline loops: CDR1 MNHEY, CDR2 SVGEGT. V dropped 2 bases and J dropped 2 bases, with 6 bases sitting between them. The length of the CDR3 is 13 residues. The CDR3 DNA is TGTGCCAGCAGTTACGACAGGAACTATGGCTACACCTTC. Protein: CASSYDRNYGYTF.

Notes on this clonotype: Compared with germline, one end of the junction differs, possibly owing to a read error. V usage is TRBV5-3 and J usage is TRBJ1-5, with a tentative D call TRBD1 (5 bases). TRBV5-3 is treated as an ORF (open reading frame) with a function not yet certain. CDR3 length: 16 amino acids. DNA of the CDR3: TGTGCCAGCAGCTTGGGTTCCAGGGCTAGCAATCAGCCCCAGCATTTT. This encodes CASSLGSRASNQPQHF.

The chain uses TRBV19 and TRBJ2-1, with 15 bases that match TRBD2. J was trimmed by 7 bases and V by 3 bases; bases with no gene match: 7. The germline CDR1 and CDR2 sequences are LNHDA and SQIVND (reference sequence). CDR3 length: 17 residues. CDR3 sequence: CASSMPRTSGRGNEQFF. Here the CDR3 DNA reads TGTGCCAGTAGTATGCCGCGGACTAGCGGGAGGGGGAATGAGCAGTTCTTC.

The chain couples TRBV7-8 to TRBJ2-2, with 7 nucleotides matching TRBD2. The CDR3 consists of 13 residues. V dropped 5 bases and J dropped 6; count of bases not matched to a gene: 3. Germline V gives CDR1 SGHVS, CDR2 FQNEAQ. The CDR3: CASSLLASGELFF. CDR3 DNA: TGTGCCAGCAGCCTACTAGCGTCCGGGGAGCTGTTTTTT.

This clonotype appeared many times. The chain joins TRBV7-2 to TRBJ2-1; TRBD2 aligns across 7 bases. V gave up 1 base and J gave up 9 bases; unmatched junction bases: 6. The V gene's germline CDR1 is SGHTA and CDR2 FQGNSA. The CDR3 extends over 14 amino acids. CDR3 nucleotide sequence: TGTGCCAGCAGCTTAGTTGCTAGCGGTGGTGAGCAGTTCTTC. Residues: CASSLVASGGEQFF.

In its sample, this clonotype was seen a few times. The chain recombines TRBV15 with TRBJ2-7; D is undetermined. V was cut by 2 bases and J by 3 bases, with 17 bases left in between. The CDR3 is made up of 16 amino acids. The V gene's germline CDR1 is LNHNV and CDR2 YYDKDF (reference sequence). CDR3: CATSRFDSGPLYEQYF. The CDR3 nucleotides read TGTGCCACCAGCAGATTTGACTCAGGACCCCTCTACGAGCAGTACTTC.

This sequence joins TRBV5-4 and TRBJ2-7, with 13 bases lining up with TRBD2. The junction had 4 bases not matched to a gene; V was cut back by 3 bases and J by 1 base. The CDR3 is 16 residues long. The germline CDR1 and CDR2 sequences are SGHNT and YYREEE (reference sequence). The CDR3 loop is CASSSRTSGSSYEQYF. The CDR3 bases are TGTGCCAGCAGCTCTCGGACTAGCGGGAGTTCCTACGAGCAGTACTTC.

This clonotype was counted many times. J is TRBJ2-1 and V is TRBV12-3 or TRBV12-4; D might be TRBD1 (5 bases). Deletions cut 3 bases from V and 2 bases from J, with 14 bases between. This CDR3 spans 16 amino acids. The CDR3 is CASSLGRERPYNEQFF. CDR3 in DNA: TGTGCCAGCAGTTTGGGGCGTGAGCGTCCCTACAATGAGCAGTTCTTC.

The V call is TRBV24-1, the J call TRBJ2-1, with TRBD2 matching 7 bases. Germline V gene data show CDR1 as KGHDR and CDR2 as SFDVKD. Trimming cost V 2 bases and J 1 base; bases outside gene matches: 10. The CDR3 runs 18 residues. CDR3 nucleotide sequence: TGTGCCACCAGTGATTCCCCCTTGGGGGGGAAGTCCTACAATGAGCAGTTCTTC. The encoded protein is CATSDSPLGGKSYNEQFF.

This clonotype was counted a few times. The V and J genes are TRBV7-9 and TRBJ1-5; 10 positions agree with TRBD1. Germline lookup yields CDR1 SEHNR and CDR2 FQNEAQ (reference sequence). This CDR3 has 17 amino acids. Trimming took 2 bases from V and 0 from J; bases not matched to a gene: 4. The CDR3 DNA sequence: TGTGCCAGCAGCTTATGGACAGGGGGTAGTAGCAATCAGCCCCAGCATTTT. Translation gives CASSLWTGGSSNQPQHF. Filled out from reference TRBV7-9 and TRBJ1-5, the complete variable domain reads DTGVSQNPRHKITKRGQNVTFRCDPISEHNRLYWYRQTLGQGPEFLTYFQNEAQLEKSRLLSDRFSAERPKGSFSTLEIQRTEQGDSAMYLCASSLWTGGSSNQPQHFGDGTRLSIL.